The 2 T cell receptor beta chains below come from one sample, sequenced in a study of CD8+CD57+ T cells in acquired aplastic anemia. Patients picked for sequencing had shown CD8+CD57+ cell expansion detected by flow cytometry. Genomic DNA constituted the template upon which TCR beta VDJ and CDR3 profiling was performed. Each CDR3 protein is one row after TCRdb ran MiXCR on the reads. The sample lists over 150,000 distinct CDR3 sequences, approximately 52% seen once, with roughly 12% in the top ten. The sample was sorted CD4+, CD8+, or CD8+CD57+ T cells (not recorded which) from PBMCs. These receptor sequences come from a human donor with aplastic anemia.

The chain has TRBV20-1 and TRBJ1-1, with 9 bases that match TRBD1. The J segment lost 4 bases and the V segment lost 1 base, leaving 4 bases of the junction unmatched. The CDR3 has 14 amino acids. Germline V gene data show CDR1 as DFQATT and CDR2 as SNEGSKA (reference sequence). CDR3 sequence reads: CSARGGQGRTEAFF. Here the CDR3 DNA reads TGCAGTGCTAGAGGAGGACAGGGGCGCACTGAAGCTTTCTTT.

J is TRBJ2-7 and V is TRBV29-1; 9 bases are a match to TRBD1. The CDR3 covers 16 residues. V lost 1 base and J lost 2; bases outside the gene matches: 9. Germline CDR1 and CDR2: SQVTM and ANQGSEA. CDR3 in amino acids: CSVEGGTGGGPYEQYF. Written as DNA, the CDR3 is TGCAGCGTTGAAGGAGGTACAGGGGGCGGGCCCTACGAGCAGTACTTC.